One sample yielded the 5 T cell receptor beta chains listed below, sequenced in a study of Ad26.COV2.S vaccination and SARS-CoV-2 variants. TCRdb keeps only in-frame clones here, not all; method: immunoSEQ multiplex PCR. The sample shows about 280,000 clones, around 87% of them seen only once. Treatment meaning: 15 to 20 received Ad26.COV2.S at low or high dose, single or two shots; roughly 5 received placebo; per-sample allocation not given. Collection of samples fell on day 63 after the first vaccine or placebo injection. The sample here was peripheral blood, taken in a trial of Ad26.COV2.S vaccine versus placebo. These receptors originate from a person between 18 and 59 years old who received the Ad26.COV2.S COVID-19 vaccine or a placebo.

The chain has TRBV7-9 and TRBJ2-3, with 7 bases fitting TRBD1. This CDR3 has 17 amino acids. Germline CDR1 reads SEHNR; CDR2 reads FQNEAQ (reference sequence). V shed 5 bases and J 0 bases; nucleotides not matched to a gene: 11. The CDR3 is CASSPVSSDRSTDTQYF. CDR3 nucleotide sequence: TGTGCCAGCAGCCCTGTCTCTTCGGACAGGAGCACAGATACGCAGTATTTT.

A single count supports this clone. CDR3 nucleotides: TGCGCCAGCAGCCCCGACCCAGGGGGCGCGGCAGATACGCAGTATTTT. This codes for CASSPDPGGAADTQYF. This chain connects TRBV5-1 to TRBJ2-3; the match to TRBD1 covers 8 bases. The CDR3 contains 16 residues. The J segment lost 4 bases and the V segment lost 4 bases, leaving 11 bases of the junction unmatched. Germline values: CDR1 SGHRS, CDR2 YFSETQ.

The chain has TRBV4-1 and TRBJ1-2; 9 nucleotides agree with TRBD1. Germline assignment: CDR1 MGHRA and CDR2 YSYEKL. Trimming took 3 bases from V and 5 from J; bases not matched to a gene: 10. The CDR3 extends over 16 amino acids. The CDR3 region has the DNA TGCGCCAGCAGCCAGCTCGGGACAGGGCGAGGGTATGGCTACACCTTC. Encoded protein: CASSQLGTGRGYGYTF.

This sequence joins TRBV7-9 and TRBJ2-5; perhaps TRBD1 as D (6 bases). Germline CDR1 reads SEHNR; CDR2 reads FQNEAQ (reference sequence). V dropped 3 bases and J dropped 1 base, with 12 bases sitting between them. This CDR3 spans 15 amino acids. In DNA, the CDR3 is TGTGCCAGCAGCTTCGGACAGCAGTTCCAAGAGACCCAGTACTTC. Its translation is CASSFGQQFQETQYF.

The chain has TRBV11-2 and TRBJ2-3, with D unresolved. CDR1 SGHAT and CDR2 FQNNGV come from the germline V gene. V gave up 3 bases and J gave up 0 bases, with 7 bases separating them. CDR3 length: 14 residues. In DNA form, the CDR3 reads TGTGCCAGCAGCTTCACCCGAAGCACAGATACGCAGTATTTT. It translates to CASSFTRSTDTQYF.